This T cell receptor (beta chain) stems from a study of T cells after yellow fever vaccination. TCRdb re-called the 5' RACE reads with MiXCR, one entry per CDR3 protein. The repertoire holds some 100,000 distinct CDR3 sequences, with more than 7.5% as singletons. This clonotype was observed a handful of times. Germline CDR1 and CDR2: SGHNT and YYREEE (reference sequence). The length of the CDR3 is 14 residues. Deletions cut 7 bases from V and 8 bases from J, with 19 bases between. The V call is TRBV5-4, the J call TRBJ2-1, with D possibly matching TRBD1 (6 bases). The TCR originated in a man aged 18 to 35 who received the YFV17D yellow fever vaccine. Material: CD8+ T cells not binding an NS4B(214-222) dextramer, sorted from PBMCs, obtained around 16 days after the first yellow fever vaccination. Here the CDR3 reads CASELRGTGHEQFF. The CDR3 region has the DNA TGTGCCAGCGAACTGAGAGGTACAGGGCATGAGCAGTTCTTC.